This TCR beta chain derives from a study of shared clonotypes between healthy human individuals. The study's findings and limits: Clonotype sharing among donors was thought likely to change with sequencing depth.

Here immunoSEQ multiplex PCR was the method, and the copy in TCRdb shows in-frame clones only, minus some. The table records approximately 2.5 million clones, 93% of them present only once. On this clone itself: The antigen remains undetermined.

CDR1 is SEHNR, CDR2 FQNEAQ, per germline (reference sequence). The V end lost 4 bases, the J end lost 9 bases, and 10 bases lay between the germline ends. This CDR3 has 12 residues. The genes are TRBV7-9 and TRBJ2-1; D is uncertain. The origin of this receptor is a young man in good health. Some clones in this sample may be carry-over from other donors' samples. Sequenced: naive CD4+ T cells from PBMCs. The subset denotes: CD45RA+ positively selected. The CDR3 loop is CASSSAKGEQFF. CDR3 coding DNA: TGTGCCAGCAGCTCAGCCAAGGGTGAGCAGTTCTTC.